A single sample is the source of the 23 T cell receptor beta chains below, sequenced in a study of blood T cell repertoires in COVID-19. The table came from immunoSEQ multiplex PCR; TCRdb's copy has only in-frame clones and leaves some out. This sample has fewer than 500,000 clones, with roughly 87% found just once. The material sequenced was PBMCs or T cells enriched from blood (not recorded which). These receptors all stem from a woman aged 18-29 years with acute COVID-19.

The V and J genes are TRBV27 and TRBJ2-2, with TRBD1 matching 9 bases. This CDR3 contains 14 residues. After removal of 6 bases from V and 5 bases from J, the junction contained 4 bases not matched to a gene. Germline V gene data show CDR1 as MNHEY and CDR2 as SMNVEV (reference sequence). The CDR3 region is CASSQQGATGELFF. In DNA form, the CDR3 reads TGTGCCAGCAGCCAACAGGGGGCGACCGGGGAGCTGTTTTTT.

This chain uses TRBV4-3 with TRBJ2-3; 11 positions agree with TRBD1. Germline V CDR1 and CDR2: LGHNA, YSLEER. V was clipped by 4 bases and J by 1 base; unmatched bases: 7. This CDR3 is 17 amino acids long. The CDR3 spells CASSPRDRGSGTDTQYF. DNA of the CDR3: TGCGCCAGCAGCCCTCGGGACAGGGGGTCGGGCACAGATACGCAGTATTTT.

The chain combines TRBV7-2 with TRBJ2-4; 9 nucleotides match TRBD1. The germline gives CDR1 SGHTA, CDR2 FQGNSA. There are 15 residues in the CDR3. V lost 3 bases, J lost 7 bases, and 7 bases stayed unmatched. The CDR3 DNA reads as TGTGCCAGCAGCTTTACGGGACAGGGACGGAACATTCAGTACTTC. It translates to CASSFTGQGRNIQYF.

The chain is built from TRBV15 and TRBJ1-1, with D perhaps TRBD1 (5 bases). Germline V gene sequence: CDR1 LNHNV, CDR2 YYDKDF (reference sequence). The CDR3 spans 16 residues. Trimming stripped 0 bases from V and 7 bases from J, with 18 bases between. The CDR3 DNA is TGTGCCACCAGCAGAGAAAGTGGCGGCGTCGGGGGTGAAGCTTTCTTT. As protein: CATSRESGGVGGEAFF. Full variable domain (rest looked up from reference TRBV15 and TRBJ1-1): DAMVIQNPRYQVTQFGKPVTLSCSQTLNHNVMYWYQQKSSQAPKLLFHYYDKDFNNEADTPDNFQSRRPNTSFCFLDIRSPGLGDTAMYLCATSRESGGVGGEAFFGQGTRLTVV.

This clone occurred once. The same CDR3 also results from other DNA sequences found in this sample. The chain couples TRBV27 to TRBJ1-1, with D perhaps TRBD1 (5 bases). The ends were cut back, 3 bases at V and 1 base at J, with 6 bases in the middle. The CDR3 runs to 13 residues. CDR1 is MNHEY, CDR2 SMNVEV, per germline (reference sequence). CDR3 sequence (DNA): TGTGCCAGCAGTTTGGGGGGGAACACTGAAGCTTTCTTT. Protein sequence: CASSLGGNTEAFF.

The chain joins TRBV3-1 (or the pseudogene TRBV3-2) to TRBJ1-2; D is ambiguous. Germline V gene lookup returns CDR1 LGHDT and CDR2 YNNKEL (reference sequence). The CDR3 sequence is 13 residues long. V dropped 6 bases and J dropped 2 bases, with 10 bases sitting between them. CDR3 protein: CASSTDKNYGYTF. CDR3 sequence (DNA): TGTGCCAGCAGTACCGACAAGAACTATGGCTACACCTTC.

The chain employs TRBV5-5 and TRBJ2-7, with TRBD1 as a possible D gene (6 bases). Per the germline V gene, CDR1 is SGHKS and CDR2 is YYEKEE (reference sequence). The CDR3 length is 15 residues. V lost 4 bases and J lost 3, with 17 bases in between. The CDR3 reads CASSAIPGTYYEQYF. The CDR3 DNA follows: TGTGCCAGCAGCGCGATTCCGGGGACATACTACGAGCAGTACTTC.

V and J are TRBV7-2 and TRBJ2-2, with TRBD2 identical over 13 bases. Germline lookup yields CDR1 SGHTA and CDR2 FQGNSA. The CDR3 length is 18 residues. V was clipped by 4 bases and J by 2 bases; unmatched bases: 7. DNA for the CDR3: TGTGCCAGCAGCTCTCGACTAGCGGGAGGAACCAACACCGGGGAGCTGTTTTTT. This encodes CASSSRLAGGTNTGELFF.

The rearrangement joins TRBV19 to TRBJ2-7; tentative D call: TRBD2 (5 bases). CDR3 length: 13 residues. Germline lookup yields CDR1 LNHDA and CDR2 SQIVND (reference sequence). V lost 5 bases and J 6 bases, leaving 14 bases between the germline ends. The CDR3 here is CASSSSGLVEQYF. CDR3 DNA sequence: TGTGCCAGTAGTTCCTCGGGATTAGTCGAGCAGTACTTC.

V gene TRBV4-1 combines with J gene TRBJ2-3; 8 bases are a match to TRBD2. The germline gives CDR1 MGHRA, CDR2 YSYEKL. CDR3 length: 18 residues. The junction had 9 bases not matched to a gene; V was cut back by 1 base and J by 0 bases. CDR3 loop: CASSQVVRGGRSTDTQYF. DNA for the CDR3: TGCGCCAGCAGCCAAGTAGTTCGGGGGGGCCGGAGCACAGATACGCAGTATTTT.

The J gene is TRBJ2-3, the V gene TRBV27; possibly TRBD2 for D (5 bases). The V end was cut by 10 bases, the J end by 0 bases, with 23 bases between. Germline lookup yields CDR1 MNHEY and CDR2 SMNVEV (reference sequence). The CDR3 consists of 17 residues. The chain's CDR3 is CATQPYPRTRSTDTQYF. Written as DNA, the CDR3 is TGTGCCACCCAGCCTTACCCAAGGACTCGGAGCACAGATACGCAGTATTTT.

The gene calls are TRBV28 and TRBJ2-3; 14 bases match TRBD2. Germline V gives CDR1 MDHEN, CDR2 SYDVKM. The J segment lost 6 bases and the V segment lost 9 bases, leaving 5 bases of the junction unmatched. The CDR3 spans 14 residues. CDR3 sequence: CASRTSGRWDTQYF. In DNA, the CDR3 is TGTGCCAGTCGGACTAGCGGGAGGTGGGATACGCAGTATTTT.

V usage is TRBV13 and J usage is TRBJ2-7, with 13 bases lining up with TRBD2. Germline loops: CDR1 PRHDT, CDR2 FYEKMQ (reference sequence). J was trimmed by 4 bases and V by 5 bases; bases with no gene match: 8. CDR3 length: 16 amino acids. DNA of the CDR3: TGTGCCAGCAGCACCCGGACTAGCGGGAGACTATACGAGCAGTACTTC. Translation: CASSTRTSGRLYEQYF.

V and J are TRBV18 and TRBJ2-7; the D gene is possibly TRBD2 (7 bases). This CDR3 region has 17 residues. The germline V gene has CDR1 KGHSH and CDR2 LQKENI. V lost 2 bases and J lost 3, with 20 bases in between. The CDR3 DNA is TGTGCCAGCTCACCAGGGGAGGGCAGGGGACTACTCTACGAGCAGTACTTC. This encodes CASSPGEGRGLLYEQYF.

This clone has just a few counts. CDR3 DNA sequence: TGCAGCGTTGTCGAGACAGATTACAATGAGCAGTTCTTC. As protein: CSVVETDYNEQFF. The chain couples TRBV29-1 to TRBJ2-1; TRBD1 might be the D (5 bases). V lost 4 bases and J lost 4, with 11 bases in between. CDR1 and CDR2 from the germline V gene are SQVTM and ANQGSEA. This CDR3 has 13 amino acids.

J is TRBJ2-1 and V is TRBV5-4; 9 bases are shared with TRBD2. CDR3 length equals 16 residues. Germline assignment: CDR1 SGHNT and CDR2 YYREEE (reference sequence). V lost 3 bases and J lost 6; bases outside the gene matches: 10. The CDR3 reads CASSSIAGDRANEQFF. The CDR3 nucleotides are TGTGCCAGCAGCTCCATAGCGGGAGATAGGGCCAATGAGCAGTTCTTC.

The CDR3 DNA sequence: TGCGCGGGGGCAGGGAGGGCTGAAGCTTTCTTT. Encoded protein: CAGAGRAEAFF. The genes are TRBV29-1 and TRBJ1-1, with D perhaps TRBD1 (6 bases). This CDR3 has 11 residues. Germline values: CDR1 SQVTM, CDR2 ANQGSEA.

This clone came up many times. The chain recombines TRBV27 with TRBJ2-7; D remains unclear. Trimming took off 4 bases at V and 6 bases at J, with 7 bases between the two ends. Germline CDR1 and CDR2: MNHEY and SMNVEV (reference sequence). This CDR3 has 11 residues. The CDR3 here is CASSSYGEQYF. CDR3 nucleotides: TGTGCCAGCAGTTCTTACGGCGAGCAGTACTTC.

The rearrangement links TRBV15 to TRBJ1-2; maybe TRBD1 (5 bases). Trimming left V 3 bases short and J 4 bases short, with 9 bases between. CDR3 size: 13 residues. CDR1 LNHNV and CDR2 YYDKDF come from the germline V gene (reference sequence). CDR3 in amino acids: CATSSTGVYGYTF. CDR3 DNA sequence: TGTGCCACCAGCAGTACAGGAGTCTATGGCTACACCTTC.

The chain has TRBV6-4 and TRBJ2-6; a possible D gene is TRBD2 (6 bases). The V end was cut by 4 bases, the J end by 1 base, with 14 bases between. The CDR3 totals 17 residues. CDR1 MRHNA and CDR2 SNTAGT come from the germline V gene. CDR3 DNA: TGTGCCAGCAGTGCGGAGGGTGGGGTATCTGGGGCCAACGTCCTGACTTTC. Residues: CASSAEGGVSGANVLTF.

The rearrangement uses TRBV6-5 and TRBJ1-5; unclear D gene. V was pared by 0 bases and J by 7 bases, with 10 bases between. CDR1 and CDR2 (germline): MNHEY, SVGAGI. The CDR3 covers 14 residues. The CDR3 region is CASSYSRGRQPQHF. In DNA, the CDR3 is TGTGCCAGCAGTTACTCCCGGGGTAGGCAGCCCCAGCATTTT.

The gene calls are TRBV7-9 and TRBJ1-2, with 7 nucleotides matching TRBD1. J lost 2 bases, V lost 5 bases, and 2 bases had no gene match. Per the germline V gene, CDR1 is SEHNR and CDR2 is FQNEAQ (reference sequence). This CDR3 comprises 13 residues. CDR3 sequence (DNA): TGTGCCAGCAGCATGGGACAGAACTATGGCTACACCTTC. Protein product: CASSMGQNYGYTF.

The chain joins TRBV10-1 to TRBJ2-7; no clear D gene. Germline CDR1 WNHNN, CDR2 SYGVQD (reference sequence). CDR3 length: 14 amino acids. The V and J ends lost 0 bases and 2 bases respectively, with 8 bases between them. The DNA for the CDR3 is TGCGCCAGCAGTGAGTCACCAACTACCTACGAGCAGTACTTC. It translates to CASSESPTTYEQYF.